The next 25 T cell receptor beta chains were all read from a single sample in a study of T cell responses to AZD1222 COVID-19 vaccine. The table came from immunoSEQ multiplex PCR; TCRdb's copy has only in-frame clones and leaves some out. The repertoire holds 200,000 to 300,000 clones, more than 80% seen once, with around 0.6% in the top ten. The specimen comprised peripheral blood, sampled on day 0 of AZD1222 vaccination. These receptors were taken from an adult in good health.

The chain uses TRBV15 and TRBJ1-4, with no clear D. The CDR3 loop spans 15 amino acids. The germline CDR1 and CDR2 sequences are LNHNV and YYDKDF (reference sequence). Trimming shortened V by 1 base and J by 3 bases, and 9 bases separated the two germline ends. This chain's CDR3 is CATSRVQWANEKLFF. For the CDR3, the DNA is TGTGCCACCAGCAGAGTCCAGTGGGCTAATGAAAAACTGTTTTTT.

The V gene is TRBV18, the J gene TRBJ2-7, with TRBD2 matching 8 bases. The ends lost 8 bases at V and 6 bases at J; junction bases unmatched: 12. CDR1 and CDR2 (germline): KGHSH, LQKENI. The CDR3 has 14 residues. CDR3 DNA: TGTGCCAGCGCCTGGGCGGGGGGATTCGGCGAGCAGTACTTC. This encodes CASAWAGGFGEQYF.

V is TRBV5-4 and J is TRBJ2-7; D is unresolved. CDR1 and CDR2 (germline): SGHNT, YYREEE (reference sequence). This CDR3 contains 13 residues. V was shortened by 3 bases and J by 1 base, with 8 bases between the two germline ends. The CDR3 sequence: CASSSWDSYEQYF. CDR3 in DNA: TGTGCCAGCAGCTCGTGGGATTCCTACGAGCAGTACTTC.

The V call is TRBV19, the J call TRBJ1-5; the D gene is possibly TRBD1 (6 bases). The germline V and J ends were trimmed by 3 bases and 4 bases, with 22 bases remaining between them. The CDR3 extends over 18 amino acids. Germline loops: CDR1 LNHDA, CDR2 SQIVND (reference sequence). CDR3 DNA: TGTGCCAGTAGTATGCCGACAGGCCGTAGAGAGGTAAATCAGCCCCAGCATTTT. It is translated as CASSMPTGRREVNQPQHF.

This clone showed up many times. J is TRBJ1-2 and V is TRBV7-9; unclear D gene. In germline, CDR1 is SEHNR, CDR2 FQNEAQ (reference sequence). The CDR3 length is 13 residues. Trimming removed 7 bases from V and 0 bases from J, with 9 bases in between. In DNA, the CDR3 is TGTGCCAGCACCCCGTCGTCTAACTATGGCTACACCTTC. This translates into CASTPSSNYGYTF. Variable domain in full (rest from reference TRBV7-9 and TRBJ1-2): DTGVSQNPRHKITKRGQNVTFRCDPISEHNRLYWYRQTLGQGPEFLTYFQNEAQLEKSRLLSDRFSAERPKGSFSTLEIQRTEQGDSAMYLCASTPSSNYGYTFGSGTRLTVV.

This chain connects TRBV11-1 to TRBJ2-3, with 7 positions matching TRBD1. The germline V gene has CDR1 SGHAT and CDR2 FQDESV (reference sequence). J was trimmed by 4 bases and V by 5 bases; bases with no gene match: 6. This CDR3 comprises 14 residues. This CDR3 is CASSQEGAADTQYF. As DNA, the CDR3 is TGTGCCAGCAGCCAAGAGGGGGCTGCAGATACGCAGTATTTT.

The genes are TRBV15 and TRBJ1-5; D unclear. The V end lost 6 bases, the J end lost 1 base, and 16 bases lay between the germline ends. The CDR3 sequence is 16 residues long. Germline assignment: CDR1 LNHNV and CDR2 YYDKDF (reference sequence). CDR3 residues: CATSYPEGGSNQPQHF. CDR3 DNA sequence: TGTGCCACCAGTTATCCTGAGGGAGGAAGCAATCAGCCCCAGCATTTT.

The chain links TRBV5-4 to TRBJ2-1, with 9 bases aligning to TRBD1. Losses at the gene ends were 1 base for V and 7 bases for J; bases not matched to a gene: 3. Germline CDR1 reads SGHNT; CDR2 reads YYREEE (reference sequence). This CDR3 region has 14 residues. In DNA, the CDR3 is TGTGCCAGCAGCTTGAAACAGGGGGCAAATGAGCAGTTCTTC. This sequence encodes CASSLKQGANEQFF. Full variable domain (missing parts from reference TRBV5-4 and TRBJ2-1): ETGVTQSPTHLIKTRGQQVTLRCSSQSGHNTVSWYQQALGQGPQFIFQYYREEENGRGNFPPRFSGLQFPNYSSELNVNALELDDSALYLCASSLKQGANEQFFGPGTRLTVL.

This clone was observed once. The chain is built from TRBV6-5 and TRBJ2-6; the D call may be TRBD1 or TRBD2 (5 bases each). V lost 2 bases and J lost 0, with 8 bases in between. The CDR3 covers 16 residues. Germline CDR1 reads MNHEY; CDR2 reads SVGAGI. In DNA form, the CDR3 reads TGTGCCAGCAGTTACGTCGGGGCCTCTGGGGCCAACGTCCTGACTTTC. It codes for CASSYVGASGANVLTF.

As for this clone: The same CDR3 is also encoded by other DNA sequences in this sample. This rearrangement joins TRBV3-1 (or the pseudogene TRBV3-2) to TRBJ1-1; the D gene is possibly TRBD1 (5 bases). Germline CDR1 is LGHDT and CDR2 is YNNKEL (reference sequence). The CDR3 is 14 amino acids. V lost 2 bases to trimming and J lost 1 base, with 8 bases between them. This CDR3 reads CASSQRGSNTEAFF. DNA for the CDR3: TGTGCCAGCAGCCAACGGGGGTCGAACACTGAAGCTTTCTTT.

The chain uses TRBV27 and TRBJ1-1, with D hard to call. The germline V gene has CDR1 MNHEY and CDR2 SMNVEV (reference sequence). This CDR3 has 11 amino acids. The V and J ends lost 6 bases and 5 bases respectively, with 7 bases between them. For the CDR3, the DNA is TGTGCCAGCAGCCGTGGGACTGAAGCTTTCTTT. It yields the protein CASSRGTEAFF.

CDR3 sequence: CASSHPRDTAFF. As DNA, the CDR3 is TGTGCCAGCAGCCACCCCCGGGACACAGCTTTCTTT. V is TRBV3-1 (or the pseudogene TRBV3-2) and J is TRBJ1-1, with D maybe TRBD1 (6 bases). The germline CDR1 and CDR2 sequences are LGHDT and YNNKEL (reference sequence). Trimming took 3 bases from V and 10 from J, leaving 12 bases between them. The CDR3 extends over 12 amino acids.

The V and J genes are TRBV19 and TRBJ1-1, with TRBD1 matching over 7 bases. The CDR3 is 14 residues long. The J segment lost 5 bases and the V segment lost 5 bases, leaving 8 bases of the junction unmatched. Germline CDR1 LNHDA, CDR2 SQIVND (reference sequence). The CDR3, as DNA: TGTGCCAGTAGTGCACAAACAGGGGTAACTGAAGCTTTCTTT. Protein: CASSAQTGVTEAFF.

CDR3 in amino acids: CASSLENEQFF. Here the CDR3 DNA reads TGTGCCAGCAGCTTGGAGAATGAGCAGTTCTTC. This chain links TRBV5-4 with TRBJ2-1; D ambiguous. Germline CDR1 reads SGHNT; CDR2 reads YYREEE (reference sequence). The CDR3 has 11 residues. The V gene lost 0 bases and the J gene lost 7 bases, with 2 bases spanning the gap.

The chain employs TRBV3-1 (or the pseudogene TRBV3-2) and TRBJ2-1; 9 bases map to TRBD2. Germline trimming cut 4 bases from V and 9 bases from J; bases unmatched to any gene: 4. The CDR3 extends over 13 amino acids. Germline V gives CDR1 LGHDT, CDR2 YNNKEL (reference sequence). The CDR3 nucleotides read TGTGCCAGCAGCCTAATAGCGGGAGTTGAGCAGTTCTTC. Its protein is CASSLIAGVEQFF.

For the CDR3, the DNA is TGTGCCAGCAGTACAGGGGGAGGAGAGCAGTACTTC. It translates to CASSTGGGEQYF. The V gene is TRBV28, the J gene TRBJ2-7, with 8 bases identical to TRBD1. The CDR3 contains 12 residues. V lost 5 bases to trimming and J lost 7 bases; unmatched junction nucleotides: 4. Germline V gene sequence: CDR1 MDHEN, CDR2 SYDVKM.

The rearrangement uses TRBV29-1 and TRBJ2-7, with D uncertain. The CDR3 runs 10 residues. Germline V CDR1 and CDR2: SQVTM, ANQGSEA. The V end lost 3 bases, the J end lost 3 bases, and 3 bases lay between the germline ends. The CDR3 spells CSVEDYEQYF. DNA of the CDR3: TGCAGCGTTGAGGACTACGAGCAGTACTTC.

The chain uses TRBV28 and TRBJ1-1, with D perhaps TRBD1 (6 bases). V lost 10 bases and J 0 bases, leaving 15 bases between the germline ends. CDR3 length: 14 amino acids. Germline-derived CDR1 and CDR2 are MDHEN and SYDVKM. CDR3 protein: CATGTHSLNTEAFF. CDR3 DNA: TGTGCCACGGGGACACACTCCTTGAACACTGAAGCTTTCTTT.

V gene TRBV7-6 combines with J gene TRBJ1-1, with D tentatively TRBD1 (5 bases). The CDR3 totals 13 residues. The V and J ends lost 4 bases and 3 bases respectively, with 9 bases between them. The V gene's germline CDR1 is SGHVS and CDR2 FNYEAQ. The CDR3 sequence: CASSSGLHTEAFF. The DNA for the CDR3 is TGTGCCAGCAGCTCGGGGCTGCACACTGAAGCTTTCTTT.

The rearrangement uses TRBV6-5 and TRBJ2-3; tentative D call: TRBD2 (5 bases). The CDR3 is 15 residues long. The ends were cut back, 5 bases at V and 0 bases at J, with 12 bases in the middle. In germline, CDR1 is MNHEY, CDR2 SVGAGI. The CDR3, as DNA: TGTGCCAGCAGTCCCGGCGGACTGAGCACAGATACGCAGTATTTT. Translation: CASSPGGLSTDTQYF.

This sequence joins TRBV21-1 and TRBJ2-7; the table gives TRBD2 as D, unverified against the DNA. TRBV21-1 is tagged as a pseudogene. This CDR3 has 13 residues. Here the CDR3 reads CASSSSRTYEQYF. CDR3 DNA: TGTGCCAGCAGCTCTAGCCGAACCTACGAGCAGTACTTC.

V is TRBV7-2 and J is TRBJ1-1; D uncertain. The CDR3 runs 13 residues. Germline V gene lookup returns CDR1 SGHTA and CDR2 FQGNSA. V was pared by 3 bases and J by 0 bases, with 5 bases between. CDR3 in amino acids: CASSFSLNTEAFF. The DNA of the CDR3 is TGTGCCAGCAGCTTCTCCCTGAACACTGAAGCTTTCTTT.

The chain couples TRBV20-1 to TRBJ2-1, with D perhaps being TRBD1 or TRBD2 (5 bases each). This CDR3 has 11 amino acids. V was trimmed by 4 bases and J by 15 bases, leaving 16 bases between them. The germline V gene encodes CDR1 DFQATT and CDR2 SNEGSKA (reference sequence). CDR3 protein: CSAIRRDPTFF. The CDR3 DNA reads TGCAGTGCTATTCGCCGGGACCCCACGTTCTTC.

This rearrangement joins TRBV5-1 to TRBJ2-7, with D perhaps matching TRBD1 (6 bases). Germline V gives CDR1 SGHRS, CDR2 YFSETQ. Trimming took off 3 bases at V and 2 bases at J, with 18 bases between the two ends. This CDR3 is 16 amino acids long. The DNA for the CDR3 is TGCGCCAGCAGCTCACCCCCGGGACAACACACCTACGAGCAGTACTTC. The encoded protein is CASSSPPGQHTYEQYF.

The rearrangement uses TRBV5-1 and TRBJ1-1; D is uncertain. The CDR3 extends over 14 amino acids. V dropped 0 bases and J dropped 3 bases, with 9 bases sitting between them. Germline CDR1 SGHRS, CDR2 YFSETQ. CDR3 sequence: CASSLAAEHTEAFF. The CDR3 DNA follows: TGCGCCAGCAGCTTGGCGGCGGAACACACTGAAGCTTTCTTT.